The 24 T cell receptor beta chains in this list originate from one sample, sequenced in a study of CD8 T cells in ankylosing spondylitis. Overall study results and limits: Seemingly distinctive of ankylosing spondylitis blood was a TCR beta motif formed by eight highly homologous variants.

Antigens for these TCRs are unknown. TCRdb recomputed calls from the 5' RACE reads with MiXCR, one row per CDR3 protein. The profile shows 700,000 or so distinct CDR3 sequences, around 20% of them singletons. Sequenced material: blood, either unsorted or a sorted T cell fraction (not recorded which). The receptors originated from a male donor with ankylosing spondylitis.

In its sample, this clonotype was seen many times. V usage is TRBV29-1 and J usage is TRBJ2-2, with 13 nucleotides matching TRBD2. The J segment lost 6 bases and the V segment lost 7 bases, leaving 11 bases of the junction unmatched. The germline V gene has CDR1 SQVTM and CDR2 ANQGSEA. This CDR3 has 16 amino acids. The CDR3 DNA is TGCAGCGCCCGGACTAGCGGGGGCCGGGTTGCCGGGGAGCTGTTTTTT. Its protein product is CSARTSGGRVAGELFF.

The chain employs TRBV7-8 and TRBJ2-6; D gene ambiguous. CDR1 is SGHVS, CDR2 FQNEAQ, per germline. Trimming removed 5 bases at V and 5 bases at J, with 13 bases between. This CDR3 contains 15 residues. For the CDR3, the DNA is TGTGCCAGCAGCCCCACAAGTCCTCGGGCCAACGTCCTGACTTTC. This encodes CASSPTSPRANVLTF.

The genes are TRBV16 and TRBJ2-7; D ambiguous. The V end lost 0 bases, the J end lost 3 bases, and 6 bases lay between the germline ends. The length of the CDR3 is 13 residues. Germline assignment: CDR1 KGHSY and CDR2 FQNENV. The CDR3 sequence is CASSQSNNYEQYF. The CDR3 region has the DNA TGTGCCAGCAGCCAATCGAACAACTACGAGCAGTACTTC. The full variable domain, completed using reference TRBV16 and TRBJ2-7, is GEEVAQTPKHLVRGEGQKAKLYCAPIKGHSYVFWYQQVLKNEFKFLISFQNENVFDETGMPKERFSAKCLPNSPCSLEIQATKLEDSAVYFCASSQSNNYEQYFGPGTRLTVT.

This clonotype was observed a few times. The chain combines TRBV9 with TRBJ1-1; D gene uncertain. CDR1 is SGDLS and CDR2 is YYNGEE in the germline V gene. V was clipped by 4 bases and J by 6 bases, with 16 bases between them. This CDR3 has 14 amino acids. CDR3 DNA: TGTGCCAGCAGCTCCAGCCGGGGATTTGCTGAAGCTTTCTTT. Translated: CASSSSRGFAEAFF.

The chain links TRBV28 to TRBJ1-5, with D maybe TRBD1 (5 bases). In germline, CDR1 is MDHEN, CDR2 SYDVKM. The CDR3 contains 15 residues. V dropped 6 bases and J dropped 8 bases, with 20 bases sitting between them. In nucleotides, the CDR3 is TGTGCCAGCAGCCCGGGGCGGAGTCCCTGGGAGCCCCAGCATTTT. It translates to CASSPGRSPWEPQHF.

This clonotype was observed a few times. The rearrangement joins TRBV12-3 or TRBV12-4 to TRBJ1-2; a weak D match, TRBD1 (5 bases). The CDR3 covers 13 residues. V was pared by 3 bases and J by 3 bases, with 8 bases between. The CDR3 nucleotides are TGTGCCAGCAGTTTCGGCAGGGACTATGGCTACACCTTC. Translated: CASSFGRDYGYTF.

This clonotype was observed a handful of times. The chain has TRBV29-1 and TRBJ1-1, with D possibly being TRBD1 (6 bases). The CDR3 is 14 residues long. Germline V CDR1 and CDR2: SQVTM, ANQGSEA. Trimming cost V 0 bases and J 4 bases, with 12 bases left between them. CDR3 bases: TGCAGCGTTGAAGACGGACAGCGAGGCACTGAAGCTTTCTTT. This translates into CSVEDGQRGTEAFF.

This clonotype was recorded a few times. V and J are TRBV7-2 and TRBJ2-3; D not resolved. The V gene's germline CDR1 is SGHTA and CDR2 FQGNSA. Trimming left V 6 bases short and J 0 bases short, with 13 bases between. The CDR3 totals 15 residues. This CDR3 is CASSPGWTSTDTQYF. CDR3 nucleotide sequence: TGTGCCAGCAGTCCCGGGTGGACGAGCACAGATACGCAGTATTTT. The whole variable domain, remainder taken from reference TRBV7-2 and TRBJ2-3, is GAGVSQSPSNKVTEKGKDVELRCDPISGHTALYWYRQSLGQGLEFLIYFQGNSAPDKSGLPSDRFSAERTGGSVSTLTIQRTQQEDSAVYLCASSPGWTSTDTQYFGPGTRLTVL.

J is TRBJ2-7 and V is TRBV4-1; D ambiguous. Germline V gene sequence: CDR1 MGHRA, CDR2 YSYEKL. V shed 2 bases and J shed 0 bases, with 5 bases lying between them. The CDR3 extends over 13 amino acids. The CDR3 reads CASSQRSSYEQYF. CDR3 DNA: TGCGCCAGCAGCCAACGGAGCTCCTACGAGCAGTACTTC.

There are a few counts of this clonotype. V usage is TRBV6-6 and J usage is TRBJ1-4; D is ambiguous. The CDR3 contains 13 residues. Trimming left V 6 bases short and J 4 bases short, with 9 bases between. The germline gives CDR1 MNHNY, CDR2 SVGAGI (reference sequence). The CDR3, as DNA: TGTGCCAGCAGCCGGTCCTATAATGAAAAACTGTTTTTT. Protein sequence: CASSRSYNEKLFF.

There are a few counts of this clonotype. Mismatch with germline at one junction end may stem from a read error. The chain couples TRBV7-6 to TRBJ1-1; a possible D gene is TRBD1 (6 bases). The CDR3 is 23 residues long. CDR1 and CDR2 from the germline V gene are SGHVS and FNYEAQ. The CDR3: CASSQPPWYRVSSSSEGNTEAFF. The CDR3 DNA reads as TGTGCTAGCAGCCAGCCCCCCTGGTACAGGGTAAGTTCGTCTTCCGAAGGGAACACTGAAGCTTTCTTT.

This clonotype came up a few times. The chain has TRBV12-3 or TRBV12-4 and TRBJ2-2; D is possibly TRBD2 (6 bases). Trimming took off 0 bases at V and 2 bases at J, with 10 bases between the two ends. The CDR3 has 16 residues. The CDR3 DNA follows: TGTGCCAGCAGTTTAGCGCCACTAGCTAACACCGGGGAGCTGTTTTTT. Translating gives CASSLAPLANTGELFF.

The rearrangement joins TRBV5-5 to TRBJ2-5; 7 bases fit TRBD1. CDR1 is SGHKS, CDR2 YYEKEE, per germline (reference sequence). The length of the CDR3 is 16 residues. V dropped 2 bases and J dropped 2; count of bases not matched to a gene: 9. The CDR3 loop reads CASSFGTVNLQETQYF. The CDR3 DNA sequence: TGTGCCAGCAGCTTCGGGACAGTTAACCTGCAAGAGACCCAGTACTTC.

In its sample, this clonotype was seen a few times. J is TRBJ2-5 and V is TRBV12-3 or TRBV12-4; TRBD1 is a possible D gene (5 bases). V lost 7 bases and J 3 bases, leaving 9 bases between the germline ends. The CDR3 loop spans 12 amino acids. CDR3 nucleotide sequence: TGTGCCAGCAAGGGGTTCAAAGAGACCCAGTACTTC. Its protein is CASKGFKETQYF.

The chain carries TRBV2 and TRBJ2-7; TRBD1 aligns across 12 bases. Germline CDR1 is SNHLY and CDR2 is FYNNEI. Germline trimming cut 8 bases from V and 2 bases from J; bases unmatched to any gene: 7. This CDR3 is 15 amino acids long. The CDR3 DNA is TGTGCCAGCTCAGGGGGACAGGGGGCGACCTACGAGCAGTACTTC. Residues: CASSGGQGATYEQYF. Full variable domain (outside the CDR3, taken from reference TRBV2 and TRBJ2-7): EPEVTQTPSHQVTQMGQEVILRCVPISNHLYFYWYRQILGQKVEFLVSFYNNEISEKSEIFDDQFSVERPDGSNFTLKIRSTKLEDSAMYFCASSGGQGATYEQYFGPGTRLTVT.

V is TRBV5-1 and J is TRBJ2-7; TRBD1 or TRBD2 may be the D gene (5 bases each). CDR3 length equals 12 residues. V was shortened by 3 bases and J by 7 bases, with 11 bases between the two germline ends. Germline loops: CDR1 SGHRS, CDR2 YFSETQ. The CDR3 sequence: CASSWREGEQYF. As DNA, the CDR3 is TGCGCCAGCAGCTGGAGAGAGGGGGAGCAGTACTTC.

This clonotype has a count of ten or more. The rearrangement joins TRBV5-1 to TRBJ1-4; no firm D call. The V and J ends lost 4 bases and 0 bases respectively, with 10 bases between them. Germline CDR1 and CDR2: SGHRS and YFSETQ. This CDR3 is built from 15 residues. The CDR3 DNA reads as TGCGCCAGCAGCCTGGGCCAGACAACTAATGAAAAACTGTTTTTT. Protein: CASSLGQTTNEKLFF.

V is TRBV5-6 and J is TRBJ1-1; a possible D gene is TRBD1 (6 bases). The CDR3 is 14 amino acids. Germline CDR1 and CDR2: SGHDT and YYEEEE. Trimming shortened V by 3 bases and J by 0 bases, and 9 bases separated the two germline ends. The CDR3 bases are TGTGCCAGCAGCTGGGACACAATGAACACTGAAGCTTTCTTT. This sequence encodes CASSWDTMNTEAFF.

The table lists this clonotype with a few counts. The rearrangement uses TRBV5-1 and TRBJ2-7; no reliable D call. The CDR3 has 14 amino acids. The V gene lost 4 bases and the J gene lost 0 bases, with 11 bases spanning the gap. The germline V gene encodes CDR1 SGHRS and CDR2 YFSETQ. The CDR3 loop is CASSKGVSSYEQYF. The CDR3 DNA sequence: TGCGCCAGCAGCAAAGGTGTGAGCTCCTACGAGCAGTACTTC.

The chain combines TRBV6-2 or TRBV6-3 with TRBJ2-1, with D possibly called TRBD1 or TRBD2 (7 bases each). With 5 bases removed from V and 5 bases from J, the gap between germline ends came to 19 bases. This CDR3 has 16 amino acids. Germline CDR1 is MNHEY and CDR2 is SVGEGT. In DNA form, the CDR3 reads TGTGCCAGCAGTCTCCTAGCGGAGGGGGCCCACAATGAGCAGTTCTTC. Residues: CASSLLAEGAHNEQFF.

This clonotype has at least ten counts. V gene TRBV29-1 combines with J gene TRBJ2-5; the match to TRBD1 covers 7 bases. The CDR3 sequence is 13 residues long. Germline lookup yields CDR1 SQVTM and CDR2 ANQGSEA. Losses at the gene ends were 8 bases for V and 1 base for J; bases not matched to a gene: 7. Here the CDR3 DNA reads TGCAGCACCACCACAGGGGTCCAAGAGACCCAGTACTTC. Protein sequence: CSTTTGVQETQYF.

CDR3: CASTGQANTEAFF. CDR3 DNA sequence: TGTGCCAGCACGGGACAGGCTAACACTGAAGCTTTCTTT. The genes are TRBV12-3 or TRBV12-4 and TRBJ1-1; 8 nucleotides agree with TRBD1. J lost 2 bases, V lost 7 bases, and 3 bases had no gene match. The CDR3 contains 13 residues.

A few counts support this clonotype. The rearrangement joins TRBV21-1 to TRBJ2-7; TRBD2, as called in the table, went unchecked against the DNA. TRBV21-1 corresponds to a pseudogene. The CDR3 runs 19 residues. The CDR3 region is CASSKAAIQGLAVPNEQYF. The CDR3 bases are TGTGCCAGCAGCAAAGCCGCCATACAAGGACTAGCGGTACCCAACGAGCAGTACTTC.

The V and J genes are TRBV15 and TRBJ2-2; 10 bases agree with TRBD1. Germline CDR1 and CDR2: LNHNV and YYDKDF (reference sequence). J gave up 6 bases and V 0 bases, and 7 bases lay outside the gene matches. This CDR3 comprises 17 residues. The CDR3 loop is CATSRDRTGGSAGELFF. The CDR3, as DNA: TGTGCCACCAGCAGAGATCGGACAGGGGGAAGCGCCGGGGAGCTGTTTTTT.